This is a list of T cell receptor beta chains from one sample in a study of human thymus T cells. Measured with immunoSEQ multiplex PCR; TCRdb has only the in-frame clones, and not every one. The table shows tens of thousands of clones, with nearly 95% occurring only once. The sequenced sample was blood. The receptors derive from a boy in the first two years of life with a congenital heart defect but otherwise immunologically healthy. The CDR3 runs from the conserved cysteine through the conserved F or W. Each record gives: clone size, J gene, V gene, D gene, CDR3 protein, CDR3 DNA. A D gene is named only where the DNA matches it firmly. Size values are once, few and many counts, or a class for expanded clones, and some rows have none.

NA,TRBJ2-7,TRBV7-8,TRBD2,CASSSRPGTSEAEQYF,TGTGCCAGCAGCTCTAGGCCCGGGACTAGCGAAGCCGAGCAGTACTTC
NA,TRBJ2-3,TRBV5-6,NA,CASSLTDTQYF,TGTGCCAGCAGCTTGACAGATACGCAGTATTTT
NA,TRBJ2-3,TRBV4-3,TRBD2,CASSQDSGGRADTQYF,TGCGCCAGCAGCCAAGACAGCGGGGGAAGGGCAGATACGCAGTATTTT
NA,TRBJ1-1,TRBV2,NA,CASSESMGGSEAFF,TGTGCCAGCAGTGAATCGATGGGGGGGTCTGAAGCTTTCTTT
few,TRBJ1-5,TRBV30,TRBD1,CAWSGDSYNQPQHF,TGTGCCTGGAGTGGGGACAGCTACAATCAGCCCCAGCATTTT
NA,TRBJ2-7,TRBV28,TRBD1,CASSLGTGSYEQYF,TGTGCCAGCAGTTTGGGGACAGGGTCCTACGAGCAGTACTTC
NA,TRBJ2-4,TRBV6-5,NA,CASSYSPRTKNIQYF,TGTGCCAGCAGTTACTCCCCTAGAACCAAAAACATTCAGTACTTC
NA,TRBJ2-1,TRBV9,NA,CASSVGPLGYNEQFF,TGTGCCAGCAGCGTAGGCCCCCTAGGATACAATGAGCAGTTCTTC
NA,TRBJ2-5,TRBV7-2,TRBD2,CASSLVAGGRETQYF,TGTGCCAGCAGCTTAGTAGCGGGGGGGCGGGAGACCCAGTACTTC
NA,TRBJ2-3,TRBV5-1,TRBD2,CASSFQRELGDTQYF,TGCGCCAGCAGCTTCCAGCGGGAGCTAGGAGATACGCAGTATTTT
NA,TRBJ2-4,TRBV5-1,NA,CASSRDTEGAKNIQYF,TGCGCCAGCAGCCGCGACACCGAAGGGGCCAAAAACATTCAGTACTTC
NA,TRBJ2-1,TRBV5-1,NA,CASSWGVAESSYNEQFF,TGCGCCAGCAGCTGGGGAGTGGCGGAGAGCTCCTACAATGAGCAGTTCTTC
once,TRBJ2-1,TRBV19,NA,CASSMGSISYNEQFF,TGTGCCAGTAGTATGGGGAGTATCTCCTACAATGAGCAGTTCTTC
once,TRBJ2-7,TRBV6-5,NA,CASRRAESSYEQYF,TGTGCCAGTAGGCGGGCTGAGAGCTCCTACGAGCAGTACTTC
NA,TRBJ1-3,TRBV6-6,NA,CASSYSGSWGNTIYF,TGTGCCAGCAGTTACAGTGGGTCGTGGGGAAACACCATATATTTT
NA,TRBJ2-7,TRBV27,TRBD1,CASSPKRWDRVRNEQYF,TGTGCCAGCAGTCCGAAACGCTGGGACAGGGTACGCAACGAGCAGTACTTC
NA,TRBJ1-5,TRBV19,NA,CASSIDLDPRSQPQHF,TGTGCCAGTAGTATAGATCTGGACCCTCGAAGTCAGCCCCAGCATTTT
NA,TRBJ2-3,TRBV7-9,NA,CASTLHPRYLYF,TGTGCCAGCACACTACACCCAAGATATCTCTATTTT